This TCR beta chain was sequenced for a study of T cell responses to AZD1222 COVID-19 vaccine (dated by TCRdb to the early 2020s). With regard to the full study: AZD1222 recipients given second doses at about 4 weeks or at about 12 weeks were pooled, since spike-specific TCR depth and breadth were not found to differ between the two schedules. Trial participants were enrolled by age into subgroups of 18-55, 56-69 and 70-plus years, and around 150, 28 and 57 TCR-sequenced participants, respectively, were included in these subgroups. A total of over 230 trial participants underwent TCR sequencing, of whom about 200 received two doses of AZD1222 and 26 received two doses of the MenACWY control vaccine.

Details on this clone: The specificity of this receptor is unknown. Per-base qualities were not stored, and no clone one base away is much larger.

The CDR3 regions of human TCRbeta chains were analyzed by immunosequencing. Processing in the source paper ran as follows. TCRs in the repertoires were matched against a reference library of SARS-CoV-2-specific TCRs that had been generated with the MIRA antigen-specificity platform. Breadth was defined as the fraction of unique TCRs that were SARS-CoV-2-associated, and depth was defined as the fraction of total T cells that were SARS-CoV-2-associated. Using the MIRA data, each spike-specific TCR was assigned both to the spike region to which the TCR was reactive and to a CD4 or CD8 class. Log10-transformed breadth and depth values were compared by one-way ANOVA with Sidak's multiple comparisons tests. The immuneACCESS repertoire file appears here via TCRdb, limited to in-frame rearrangements. These files lack a portion of the clones; in checked studies, under half of the deficit traces to unresolved V genes, and the cause of the others is not known. The V and J calls and the clone size are those of that table, but D and trimming were determined from the DNA. Across this sample there are around 90,000 clones, with over 75% seen only once. The top ten clonotypes cover 13% of the sample.

Sample time point, as interpreted from the label and publication: baseline before first vaccination. The vaccinee samples were drawn from two UK trials, COV001 and COV002, one of which was a single-blind randomized controlled phase 2/3 trial testing AZD1222 (ChAdOx1 nCoV-19) in healthy adults. Trial participant PBMC samples were collected at day 0 and day 28 after the second dose for TCRbeta chain sequencing. The germline V gene yields MNHEY for CDR1 and SVGAGI for CDR2. The CDR3, cysteine through phenylalanine, is 16 amino acids long. The kept DNA is CDR3 alone, 48 bases in frame from the first base. The junction shows trimming of 0 bases on V and 5 bases on J, plus 13 bases between the germline ends. Summary of the overall study and its limitations: Conclusions about previously exposed vaccinees are limited, since just five to seven AZD1222 recipients were seropositive for SARS-CoV-2 at baseline. The 56-69-year group was small, and its depth increase did not reach significance, likely because of low power. Most participants were white British and females outnumbered males, and the authors suggested that clonal diversity may have been underestimated. Vaccine-associated CD4 TCRs spanned the whole spike protein, with dominant responses in regions 160-218 and 743-854. Because no day 14 peak-response samples were available, the repertoires could be characterized only after the peak T cell response. Spike-specific TCR breadth and depth rose significantly after two AZD1222 doses compared with day 0 and with MenACWY recipients. Nearly half of unique spike-specific TCRs reportedly recognized epitopes outside regions mutated in the B.1.351 and B.1.1.7 variants.

The TCR comes from an adult in good health. Rearrangement joined TRBV6-5 to TRBJ2-2; TRBD2 is a possible D gene, resting on 6 matching bases. The specimen comprised peripheral blood, sampled on day 0 of AZD1222 vaccination. The nucleotides read TGTGCCAGCAGTTACTCGGCGGGGACGGGGACCGGGGAGCTGTTTTTT. The translation is CASSYSAGTGTGELFF.